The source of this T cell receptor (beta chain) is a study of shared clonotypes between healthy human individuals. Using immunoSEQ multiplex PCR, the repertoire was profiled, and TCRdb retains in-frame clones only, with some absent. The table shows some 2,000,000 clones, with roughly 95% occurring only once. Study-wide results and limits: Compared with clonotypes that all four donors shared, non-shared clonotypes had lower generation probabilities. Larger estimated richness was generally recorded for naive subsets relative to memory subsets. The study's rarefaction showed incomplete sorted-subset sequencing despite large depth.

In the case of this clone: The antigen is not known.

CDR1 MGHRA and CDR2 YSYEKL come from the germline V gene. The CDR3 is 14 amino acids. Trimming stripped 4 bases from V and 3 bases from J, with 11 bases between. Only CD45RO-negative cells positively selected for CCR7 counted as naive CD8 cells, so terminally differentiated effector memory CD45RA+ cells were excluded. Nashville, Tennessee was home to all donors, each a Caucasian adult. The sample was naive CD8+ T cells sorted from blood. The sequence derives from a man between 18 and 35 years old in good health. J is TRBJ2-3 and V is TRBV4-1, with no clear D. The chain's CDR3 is CASSLRSFTDTQYF. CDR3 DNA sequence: TGCGCCAGCAGCCTCCGATCTTTTACAGATACGCAGTATTTT.